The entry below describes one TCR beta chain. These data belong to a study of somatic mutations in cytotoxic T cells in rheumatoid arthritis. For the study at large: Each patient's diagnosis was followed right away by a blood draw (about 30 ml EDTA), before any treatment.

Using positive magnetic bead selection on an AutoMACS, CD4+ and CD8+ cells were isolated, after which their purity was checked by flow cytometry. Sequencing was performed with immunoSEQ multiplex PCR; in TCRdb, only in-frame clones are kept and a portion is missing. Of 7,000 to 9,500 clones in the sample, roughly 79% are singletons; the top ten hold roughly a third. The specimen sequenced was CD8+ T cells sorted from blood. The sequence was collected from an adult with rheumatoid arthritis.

The CDR3 here is CASSALRQGQETQYF. In nucleotides, the CDR3 is TGTGCCAGCAGTGCGCTGAGGCAGGGCCAAGAGACCCAGTACTTC. The rearrangement joins TRBV25-1 to TRBJ2-5; a possible D gene is TRBD1 (5 bases). V was clipped by 4 bases and J by 1 base, with 13 bases between them. The CDR3 spans 15 residues. CDR1 MGHDK and CDR2 SYGVNS come from the germline V gene.